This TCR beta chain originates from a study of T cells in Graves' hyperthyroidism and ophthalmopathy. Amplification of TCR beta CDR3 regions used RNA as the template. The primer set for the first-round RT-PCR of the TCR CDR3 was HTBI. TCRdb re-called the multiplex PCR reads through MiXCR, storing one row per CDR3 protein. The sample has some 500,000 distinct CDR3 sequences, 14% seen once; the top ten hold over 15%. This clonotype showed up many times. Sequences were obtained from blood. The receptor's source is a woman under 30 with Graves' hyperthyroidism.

The DNA of the CDR3 is TGTGCCAGCAGCCAAGATGAGGAGCAGTACTTC. This codes for CASSQDEEQYF. V gene TRBV3-1 combines with J gene TRBJ2-7; D not certain. The CDR3 covers 11 residues. Germline V lookup: CDR1 LGHDT, CDR2 YNNKEL (reference sequence). Trimming removed 0 bases from V and 7 bases from J, with 4 bases in between.